The rows below give T cell receptor beta chains drawn from one sample of a study of radiation and T cells in renal cell carcinoma. Clones were sequenced by immunoSEQ multiplex PCR, and TCRdb holds only the in-frame ones, with some missing. The profile shows about 83,000 clones, approximately 87% of them singletons. The starting material was blood, obtained from a patient whose treatment included radiotherapy and nephrectomy. The source of these receptors is a woman aged 55-69 years with renal cell carcinoma. CDR3s include the opening cysteine and the closing phenylalanine or tryptophan. Fields, in order: J gene, V gene, clone size, D gene, CDR3 DNA, CDR3 protein. D genes are given only for firm matches. Clone size appears in some rows only: once, few, many, or a class for an expanded clone.

j_call: TRBJ1-2; v_call: TRBV5-4; clone_size: .; d_call: .; cdr3_nt: TGTGCCAGCAGCTTGGGGGAGGGGTTAGGCTACACCTTC; cdr3_aa: CASSLGEGLGYTF
j_call: TRBJ2-3; v_call: TRBV9; clone_size: .; d_call: TRBD2; cdr3_nt: TGTGCCAGCAGCCCGACTAGCGGGACCACAGATACGCAGTATTTT; cdr3_aa: CASSPTSGTTDTQYF
j_call: TRBJ2-1; v_call: TRBV7-9; clone_size: .; d_call: TRBD2; cdr3_nt: TGTGCCAGCAGCCCCGACCCGGGACTACCCCCGGTCTTC; cdr3_aa: CASSPDPGLPPVF
j_call: TRBJ1-1; v_call: TRBV19; clone_size: .; d_call: TRBD1; cdr3_nt: TGTGCCAGTAGTTTGTCCGGGACAGGGACGAACACTGAAGCTTTCTTT; cdr3_aa: CASSLSGTGTNTEAFF
j_call: TRBJ1-2; v_call: TRBV6-5; clone_size: .; d_call: TRBD1; cdr3_nt: TGTGCCAGCAGGTCGACAGGGAATGGCTACACCTTC; cdr3_aa: CASRSTGNGYTF
j_call: TRBJ1-2; v_call: TRBV5-1; clone_size: once; d_call: TRBD1; cdr3_nt: TGCGCCAGCAGCTCCCACAGGGGCAGTGAGGATGGCTACACCTTC; cdr3_aa: CASSSHRGSEDGYTF
j_call: TRBJ1-1; v_call: TRBV19; clone_size: few; d_call: .; cdr3_nt: TGTGCCAGTAGTATACCCTTTACATCGGGACGGCTCTCAGAATCCTTT; cdr3_aa: CASSIPFTSGRLSESF
j_call: TRBJ2-1; v_call: TRBV5-1; clone_size: .; d_call: TRBD1; cdr3_nt: TGCGCCAGCAGCTTAGGACAGGGGACCTACAATGAGCAGTTCTTC; cdr3_aa: CASSLGQGTYNEQFF
j_call: TRBJ1-1; v_call: TRBV28; clone_size: .; d_call: .; cdr3_nt: TGTGCCAGCAGCGCCGGGACGGTGAACACTGAAGCTTTCTTT; cdr3_aa: CASSAGTVNTEAFF
j_call: TRBJ2-5; v_call: TRBV9; clone_size: .; d_call: TRBD1; cdr3_nt: TGTGCCAGCAGCAGCCCCGGACAGGGACAAGAGACCCAGTACTTC; cdr3_aa: CASSSPGQGQETQYF
j_call: TRBJ2-3; v_call: TRBV7-2; clone_size: .; d_call: TRBD1; cdr3_nt: TGTGCCAGCAGCTCCCCGAGAGGGGGCCACCACACAGATACGCAGTATTTT; cdr3_aa: CASSSPRGGHHTDTQYF
j_call: TRBJ1-1; v_call: TRBV29-1; clone_size: .; d_call: TRBD1; cdr3_nt: TGCAGCGTTGGGACAGGATTACCTAACACTGAAGCTTTCTTT; cdr3_aa: CSVGTGLPNTEAFF
j_call: TRBJ2-7; v_call: TRBV11-2; clone_size: .; d_call: .; cdr3_nt: TGTGCCAGCAGCCAAAGTGGGTACGAGCAGTACTTC; cdr3_aa: CASSQSGYEQYF
j_call: TRBJ1-2; v_call: TRBV6-6; clone_size: .; d_call: .; cdr3_nt: TGTGCCAGCTCTACAATAAGGGATGGCTACACCTTC; cdr3_aa: CASSTIRDGYTF
j_call: TRBJ2-3; v_call: TRBV6-6; clone_size: .; d_call: .; cdr3_nt: TGTGCCAGCAGTTACTCGCGGCCAGAAGATACGCAGTATTTT; cdr3_aa: CASSYSRPEDTQYF
j_call: TRBJ2-3; v_call: TRBV5-1; clone_size: .; d_call: .; cdr3_nt: TGCGCCAGCAGCTCTCCAAGCACAGATACGCAGTATTTT; cdr3_aa: CASSSPSTDTQYF
j_call: TRBJ1-1; v_call: TRBV29-1; clone_size: .; d_call: .; cdr3_nt: TGCAGCGTGGGGAGACAGGCGAACACTGAAGCTTTCTTT; cdr3_aa: CSVGRQANTEAFF